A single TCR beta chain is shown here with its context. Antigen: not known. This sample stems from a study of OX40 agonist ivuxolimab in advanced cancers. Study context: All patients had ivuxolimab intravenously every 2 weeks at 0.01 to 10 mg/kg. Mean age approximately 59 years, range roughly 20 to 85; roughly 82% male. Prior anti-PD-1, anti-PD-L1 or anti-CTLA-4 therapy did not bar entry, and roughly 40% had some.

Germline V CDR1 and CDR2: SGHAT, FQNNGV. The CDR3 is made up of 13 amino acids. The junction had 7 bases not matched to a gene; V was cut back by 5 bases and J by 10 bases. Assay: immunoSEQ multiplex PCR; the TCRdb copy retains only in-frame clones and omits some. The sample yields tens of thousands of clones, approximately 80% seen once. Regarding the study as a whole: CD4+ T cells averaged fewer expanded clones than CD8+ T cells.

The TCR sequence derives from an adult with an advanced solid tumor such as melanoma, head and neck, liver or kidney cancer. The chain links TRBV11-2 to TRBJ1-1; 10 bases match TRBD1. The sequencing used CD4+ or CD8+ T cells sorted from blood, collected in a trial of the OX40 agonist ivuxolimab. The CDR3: CASSRRRDRGAFF. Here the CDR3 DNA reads TGTGCCAGCAGCCGTAGAAGGGACAGGGGAGCTTTCTTT. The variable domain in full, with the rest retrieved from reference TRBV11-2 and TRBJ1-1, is EAGVAQSPRYKIIEKRQSVAFWCNPISGHATLYWYQQILGQGPKLLIQFQNNGVVDDSQLPKDRFSAERLKGVDSTLKIQPAKLEDSAVYLCASSRRRDRGAFFGQGTRLTVV.